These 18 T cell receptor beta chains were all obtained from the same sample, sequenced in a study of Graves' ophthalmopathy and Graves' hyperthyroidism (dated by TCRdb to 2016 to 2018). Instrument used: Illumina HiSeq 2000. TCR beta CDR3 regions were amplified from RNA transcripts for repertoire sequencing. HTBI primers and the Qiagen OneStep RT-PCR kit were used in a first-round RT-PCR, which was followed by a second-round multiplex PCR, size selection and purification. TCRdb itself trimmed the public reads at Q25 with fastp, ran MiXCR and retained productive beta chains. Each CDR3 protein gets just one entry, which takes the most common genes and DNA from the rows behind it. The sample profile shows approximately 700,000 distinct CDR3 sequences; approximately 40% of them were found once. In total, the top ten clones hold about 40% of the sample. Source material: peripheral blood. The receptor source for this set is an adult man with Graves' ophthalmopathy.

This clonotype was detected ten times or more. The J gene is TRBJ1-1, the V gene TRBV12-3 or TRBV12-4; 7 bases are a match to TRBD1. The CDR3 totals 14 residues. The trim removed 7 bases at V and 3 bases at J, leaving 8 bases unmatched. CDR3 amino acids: CASTATGRDTEAFF. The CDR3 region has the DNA TGTGCCAGCACAGCGACAGGGAGGGACACTGAAGCTTTCTTT.

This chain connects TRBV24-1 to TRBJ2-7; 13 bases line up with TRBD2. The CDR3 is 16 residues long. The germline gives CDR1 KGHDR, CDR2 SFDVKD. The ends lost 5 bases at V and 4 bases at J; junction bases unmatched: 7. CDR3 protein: CATSAAPGLAGYEQYF. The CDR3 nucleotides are TGTGCCACCAGTGCGGCCCCGGGACTAGCGGGGTACGAGCAGTACTTC.

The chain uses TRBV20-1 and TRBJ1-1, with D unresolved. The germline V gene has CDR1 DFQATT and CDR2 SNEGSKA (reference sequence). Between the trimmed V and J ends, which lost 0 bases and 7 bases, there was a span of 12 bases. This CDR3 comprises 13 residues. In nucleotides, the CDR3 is TGCAGTGCTAGAGAGGACGGGTGGAGTGAAGCTTTCTTT. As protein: CSAREDGWSEAFF.

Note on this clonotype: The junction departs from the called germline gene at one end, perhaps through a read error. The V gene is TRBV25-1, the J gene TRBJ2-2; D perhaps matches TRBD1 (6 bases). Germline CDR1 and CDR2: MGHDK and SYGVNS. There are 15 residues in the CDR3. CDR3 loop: CASSTTGVNTGEPFF. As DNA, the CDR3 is TGTGCCAGCAGTACGACAGGCGTCAACACCGGGGAGCCGTTTTTT. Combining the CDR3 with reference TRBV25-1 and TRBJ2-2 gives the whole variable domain EADIYQTPRYLVIGTGKKITLECSQTMGHDKMYWYQQDPGMELHLIHYSYGVNSTEKGDLSSESTVSRIRTEHFPLTLESARPSHTSQYLCASSTTGVNTGEPFFGEGSRLTVL.

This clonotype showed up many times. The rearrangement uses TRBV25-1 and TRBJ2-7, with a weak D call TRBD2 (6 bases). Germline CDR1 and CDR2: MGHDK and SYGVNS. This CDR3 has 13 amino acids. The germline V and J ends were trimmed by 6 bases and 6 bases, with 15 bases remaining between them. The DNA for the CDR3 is TGTGCCAGCAGCTATCCCGGGAGCTTCGAGCAGTACTTC. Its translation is CASSYPGSFEQYF.

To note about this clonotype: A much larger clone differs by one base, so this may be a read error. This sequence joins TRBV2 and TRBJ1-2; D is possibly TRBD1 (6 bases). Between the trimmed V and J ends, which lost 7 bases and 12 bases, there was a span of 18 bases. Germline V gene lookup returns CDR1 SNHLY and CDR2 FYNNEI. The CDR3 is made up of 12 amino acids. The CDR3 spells CASNGTGTIDTF. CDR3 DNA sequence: TGTGCCAGCAATGGGACCGGGACAATAGACACCTTC.

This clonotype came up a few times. The CDR3, as DNA: TGTGCCAGCAGACGGACAGCGAATGAAAAACTGTTTTTT. Protein: CASRRTANEKLFF. This chain links TRBV7-9 with TRBJ1-4, with a tentative D call TRBD1 (6 bases). Looked up from germline, CDR1 is SEHNR and CDR2 is FQNEAQ (reference sequence). The CDR3 runs 13 residues. Trimming took off 6 bases at V and 5 bases at J, with 10 bases between the two ends.

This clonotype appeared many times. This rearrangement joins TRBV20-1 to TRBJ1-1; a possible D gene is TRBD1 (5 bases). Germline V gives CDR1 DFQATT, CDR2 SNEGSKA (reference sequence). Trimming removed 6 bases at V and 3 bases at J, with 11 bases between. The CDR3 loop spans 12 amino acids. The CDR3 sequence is CSAEGTDTEAFF. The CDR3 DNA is TGCAGTGCGGAGGGGACGGACACTGAAGCTTTCTTT.

Here the CDR3 reads CSARGMGQNNEQYF. The CDR3 DNA reads as TGCAGTGCTAGGGGGATGGGACAAAACAACGAGCAGTACTTC. V usage is TRBV20-1 and J usage is TRBJ2-7, with D possibly matching TRBD1 (6 bases). From germline, CDR1 is DFQATT and CDR2 SNEGSKA (reference sequence). The germline V and J ends were trimmed by 3 bases and 5 bases, with 17 bases remaining between them. The CDR3 extends over 14 amino acids.

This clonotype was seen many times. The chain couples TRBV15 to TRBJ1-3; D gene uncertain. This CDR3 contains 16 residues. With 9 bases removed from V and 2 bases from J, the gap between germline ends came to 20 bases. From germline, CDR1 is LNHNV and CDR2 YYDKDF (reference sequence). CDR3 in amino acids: CATSAAAASPGNTIYF. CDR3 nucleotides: TGTGCCACTTCAGCGGCTGCGGCCTCACCTGGAAACACCATATATTTT.

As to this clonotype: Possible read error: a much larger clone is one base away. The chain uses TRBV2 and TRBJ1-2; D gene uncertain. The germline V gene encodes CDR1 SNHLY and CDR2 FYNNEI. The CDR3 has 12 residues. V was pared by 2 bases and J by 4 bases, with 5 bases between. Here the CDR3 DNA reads TGTGCCAGCAGTGAAAACAGCTATGGCTACACCTTC. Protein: CASSENSYGYTF.

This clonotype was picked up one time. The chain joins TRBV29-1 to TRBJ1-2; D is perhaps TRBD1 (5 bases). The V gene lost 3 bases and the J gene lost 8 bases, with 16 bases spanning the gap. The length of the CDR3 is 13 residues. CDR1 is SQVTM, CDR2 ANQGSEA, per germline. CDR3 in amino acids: CSVDEQGASGYTF. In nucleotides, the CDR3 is TGCAGCGTTGATGAGCAGGGCGCATCCGGCTACACCTTC. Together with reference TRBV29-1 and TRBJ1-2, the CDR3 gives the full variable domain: SAVISQKPSRDICQRGTSLTIQCQVDSQVTMMFWYRQQPGQSLTLIATANQGSEATYESGFVIDKFPISRPNLTFSTLTVSNMSPEDSSIYLCSVDEQGASGYTFGSGTRLTVV.

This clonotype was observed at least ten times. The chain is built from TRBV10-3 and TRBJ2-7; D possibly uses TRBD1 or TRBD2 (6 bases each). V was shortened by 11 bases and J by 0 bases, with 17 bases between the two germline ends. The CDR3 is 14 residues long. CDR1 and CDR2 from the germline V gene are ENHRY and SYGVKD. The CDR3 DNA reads TGTGCCGACGCGGGACACTATTCCTCCTACGAGCAGTACTTC. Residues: CADAGHYSSYEQYF.

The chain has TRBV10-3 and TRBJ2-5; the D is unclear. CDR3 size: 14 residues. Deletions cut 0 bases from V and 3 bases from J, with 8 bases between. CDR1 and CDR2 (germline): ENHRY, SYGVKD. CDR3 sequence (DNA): TGTGCCATCAGTGAGTCACCGATGGAAGAGACCCAGTACTTC. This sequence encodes CAISESPMEETQYF.

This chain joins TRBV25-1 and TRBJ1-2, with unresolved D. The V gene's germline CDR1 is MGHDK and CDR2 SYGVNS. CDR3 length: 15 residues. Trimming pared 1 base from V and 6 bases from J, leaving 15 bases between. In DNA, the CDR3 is TGTGCCAGCAGTGAATTCGGGAGCTCCTACGATGGCTACACCTTC. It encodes CASSEFGSSYDGYTF.

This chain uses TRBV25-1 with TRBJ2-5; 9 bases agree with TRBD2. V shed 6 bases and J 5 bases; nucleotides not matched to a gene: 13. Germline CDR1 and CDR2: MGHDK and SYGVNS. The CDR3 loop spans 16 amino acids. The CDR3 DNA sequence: TGTGCCAGCAGCGACCCTATAGCGGGGGATGAGGAGACCCAGTACTTC. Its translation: CASSDPIAGDEETQYF. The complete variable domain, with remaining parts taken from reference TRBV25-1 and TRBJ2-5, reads EADIYQTPRYLVIGTGKKITLECSQTMGHDKMYWYQQDPGMELHLIHYSYGVNSTEKGDLSSESTVSRIRTEHFPLTLESARPSHTSQYLCASSDPIAGDEETQYFGPGTRLLVL.

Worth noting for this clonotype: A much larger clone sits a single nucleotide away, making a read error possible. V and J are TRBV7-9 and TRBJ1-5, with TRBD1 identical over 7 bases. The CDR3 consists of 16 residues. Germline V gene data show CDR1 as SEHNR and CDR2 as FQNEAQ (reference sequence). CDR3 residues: CAGSLGHTGGNQPQHF. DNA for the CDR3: TGTGCCGGCAGCTTAGGACATACAGGGGGCAATCAGCCCCAGCATTTT.

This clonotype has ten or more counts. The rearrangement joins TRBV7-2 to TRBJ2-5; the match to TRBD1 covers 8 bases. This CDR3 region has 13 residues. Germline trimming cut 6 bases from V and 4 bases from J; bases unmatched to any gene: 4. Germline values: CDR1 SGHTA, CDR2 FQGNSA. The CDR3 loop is CASRLGQAETQYF. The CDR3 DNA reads TGTGCCAGCAGGCTGGGACAGGCAGAGACCCAGTACTTC.